Listed below are T cell receptor beta chains from one sample, sequenced in a study of blood T cell repertoires in COVID-19. Assay: immunoSEQ multiplex PCR; the TCRdb copy retains only in-frame clones and omits some. The sample contains 200,000 to 250,000 clones, less than 90% of which appear only once. The source material was PBMCs or T cells enriched from blood (not recorded which). Source of these receptors: a woman in her twenties or thirties who had recovered from COVID-19. CDR3s leave out the opening cysteine and the closing phenylalanine or tryptophan. D genes are given only for firm matches.

TRBV12-5	TRBD1	TRBJ2-5	ASGPGQGERETQY
TRBV7-2	TRBD2	TRBJ2-5	ASSLSYLAGGETQY
TRBV11-2	TRBD2	TRBJ2-3	ASSSPGGAFTDTQY
TRBV27	-	TRBJ1-3	ASSPAREGNTIY
TRBV5-4	-	TRBJ2-1	ASSLAGLANNEQF
TRBV11-3	TRBD2	TRBJ2-1	ASSLGTSGVNEQF
TRBV5-4	-	TRBJ2-6	ASSLLASGANVLT
TRBV19	-	TRBJ1-2	ASSGGSGYGYT
TRBV7-6	TRBD2	TRBJ2-3	ASSLGSSGVYTDTQY
TRBV7-3	TRBD1	TRBJ1-1	ASSTGTAENTEAF
TRBV5-8	-	TRBJ2-5	ASSLVYTEETQY
TRBV7-6	TRBD1	TRBJ1-2	ASSLSGGDGYT
TRBV6-2/TRBV6-3	TRBD1	TRBJ2-2	ASSQGQGAPGELF
TRBV6-5	TRBD1	TRBJ1-5	ASRRQGLMQQPQH
TRBV12-2	-	TRBJ1-6	ASRLGGSSYNSPLH
TRBV7-9	-	TRBJ1-4	ASSFLTGGEKLF
TRBV24-1	-	TRBJ1-6	AIVVISSYNSPLH